This TCR beta chain comes out of a study of blood T cell repertoires in COVID-19 (dated by TCRdb to the early 2020s). For the study in its entirety: Samples covering the acute and convalescent phases of COVID-19 were provided by collaborators in the United States, Italy and Spain. Samples came from the ongoing ImmuneRACE study (first 160 participants) plus 1,254 subjects from 6 global collaborators. HLA class I and class II types, where available, came from metadata supplied by the sample provider rather than from assay-based typing. Deeply sampled blood TCRbeta repertoires from subjects exposed to, actively infected with, or recovered from COVID-19 were included in the dataset. The material from the prospective study consisted of cDNA or gDNA derived from T cells, B-cell-depleted T cells, or PBMCs. The repertoires were made available in a free public database intended to serve as a resource for research on the immune response to SARS-CoV-2. The sample metadata nearly always contained a de-identified subject ID, COVID-19 status, age in years and sex.

There are a few counts of this clone. This clone's antigen is unknown. Per-base quality was not reported, and no clone a single base away is much larger than it. Enrolling through a virtual design, the prospective study's participants ranged in age from about 18 to 100 years and lived across 24 United States geographic areas. In the prospective study, cohorts were assigned on the basis of participant-reported clinical history obtained from a screening survey and a study questionnaire. ImmuneRACE Cohort 3 recovered participants were defined by two consecutive negative NP/OP PCR tests, healthcare professional clearance, or symptom resolution. In the prospective study, mobile phlebotomists collected whole blood, serum and a nasopharyngeal or oropharyngeal swab from each participant. Participants in the prospective study had the option to provide additional blood draws and questionnaires over a roughly 2-month period. Prospective study blood samples were shipped either frozen or at room temperature before DNA extraction.

Study-wide findings and limitations: How much clinical and demographic metadata was included differed by source and by participant, and the metadata was provided uncurated.

The CDR3 runs 13 amino acids, cysteine and phenylalanine included. The entry retains the CDR3 DNA only, 39 bases that are in frame from base 1. In the germline V gene, CDR1 corresponds to SQVTM and CDR2 to ANQGSEA. V and J are truncated by 1 base and 3 bases respectively, leaving an intervening sequence of 9 bases. The immunoSEQ Assay, a bias-controlled multiplex PCR, was used to amplify TCRbeta CDR3 regions from genomic DNA. The original methods were these. The number of nucleated cells in each sample was estimated from the amplification of reference gene primers within the assay. To quantify the absolute abundance of each unique TCRbeta CDR3 rearrangement, sequence reads were collapsed and filtered. Productive Simpson clonality was computed per sample as the square root of Simpson's diversity index over productive rearrangements. TCRdb limited this immuneACCESS table to in-frame rearrangements with V and J called. A share of clones is missing; checked studies link under half to unresolved V genes, and the rest is unexplained. The DNA was the basis for D and trimming; V, J and clone size are from that table. A total of roughly 300,000 clones appear in this sample, nearly 90% of them only once. Approximately 5.4% of the sample comes from the top ten.

The sequenced sample consisted of PBMCs or T cells enriched from blood (not recorded which). The V and J genes are TRBV29-1 and TRBJ1-2; the D gene lacks a confident call. This sequence was found in a woman aged 25 to 45 who had recovered from COVID-19. The nucleotide sequence is given as TGCAGCGTTGAAGCCGGGCGGGACTATGGCTACACCTTC. This encodes CSVEAGRDYGYTF.